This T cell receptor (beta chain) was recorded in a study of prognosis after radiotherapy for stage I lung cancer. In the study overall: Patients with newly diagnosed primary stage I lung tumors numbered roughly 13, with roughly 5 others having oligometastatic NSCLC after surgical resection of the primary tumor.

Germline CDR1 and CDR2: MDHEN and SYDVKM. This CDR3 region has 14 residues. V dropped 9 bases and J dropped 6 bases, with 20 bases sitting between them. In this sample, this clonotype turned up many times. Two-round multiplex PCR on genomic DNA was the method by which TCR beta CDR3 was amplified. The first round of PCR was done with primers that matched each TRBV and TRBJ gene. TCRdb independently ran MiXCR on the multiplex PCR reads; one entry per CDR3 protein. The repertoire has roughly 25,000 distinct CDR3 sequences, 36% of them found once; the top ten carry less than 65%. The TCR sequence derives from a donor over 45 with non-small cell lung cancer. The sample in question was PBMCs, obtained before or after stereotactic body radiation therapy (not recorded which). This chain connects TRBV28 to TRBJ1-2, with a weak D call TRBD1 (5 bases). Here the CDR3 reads CASSNHRQGHGYTF. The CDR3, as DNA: TGTGCCAGTAGCAATCACCGGCAGGGCCATGGCTACACCTTC.